The entry below describes one TCR beta chain. This specimen belongs to a study of T cell changes during pregnancy in multiple sclerosis. TCRdb's table, derived via immunoSEQ multiplex PCR, lists solely in-frame clones and lacks some. The sample contains fewer than 75,000 clones, 80% to 95% of which appear only once. The CDR3 runs 15 residues. V lost 3 bases and J 6 bases, leaving 17 bases between the germline ends. Germline CDR1 and CDR2: KGHSH and LQKENI. The receptor was derived from a female donor with multiple sclerosis, enrolled in a pregnancy study. Sequencing used peripheral blood, obtained in the second trimester of pregnancy. V gene TRBV18 combines with J gene TRBJ1-2; TRBD1 might be the D (5 bases). The CDR3 spells CASSPQGGRLDGYTF. The CDR3 DNA follows: TGTGCCAGCTCACCCCAGGGAGGGAGGCTAGATGGCTACACCTTC.